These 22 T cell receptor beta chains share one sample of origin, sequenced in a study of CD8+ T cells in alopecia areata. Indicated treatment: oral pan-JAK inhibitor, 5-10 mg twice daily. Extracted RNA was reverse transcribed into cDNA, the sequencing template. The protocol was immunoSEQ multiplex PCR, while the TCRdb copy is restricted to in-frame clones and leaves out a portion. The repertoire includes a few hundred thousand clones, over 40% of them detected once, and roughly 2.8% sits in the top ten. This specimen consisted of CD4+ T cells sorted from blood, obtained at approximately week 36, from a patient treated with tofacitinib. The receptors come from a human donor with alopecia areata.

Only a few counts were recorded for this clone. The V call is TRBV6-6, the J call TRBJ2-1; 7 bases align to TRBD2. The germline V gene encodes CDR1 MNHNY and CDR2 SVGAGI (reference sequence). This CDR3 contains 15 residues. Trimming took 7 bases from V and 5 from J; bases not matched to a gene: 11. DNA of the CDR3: TGTGCCAGCACCCAATCTGGGACTATCAACAATGAGCAGTTCTTC. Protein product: CASTQSGTINNEQFF.

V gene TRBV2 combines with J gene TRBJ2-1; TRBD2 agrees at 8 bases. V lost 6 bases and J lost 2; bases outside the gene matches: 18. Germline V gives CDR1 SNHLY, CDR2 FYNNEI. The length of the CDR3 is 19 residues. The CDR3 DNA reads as TGTGCCAGCAGCCCCCCGGCGGGAGGCGGGCCGTTACCCTACAATGAGCAGTTCTTC. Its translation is CASSPPAGGGPLPYNEQFF.

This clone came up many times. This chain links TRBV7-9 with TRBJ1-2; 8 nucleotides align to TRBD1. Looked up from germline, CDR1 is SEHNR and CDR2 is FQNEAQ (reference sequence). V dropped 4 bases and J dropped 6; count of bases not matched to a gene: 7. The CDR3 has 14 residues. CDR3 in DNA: TGTGCCAGCAGCTGGAGAGGACAGGGTGATGGCTACACCTTC. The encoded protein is CASSWRGQGDGYTF.

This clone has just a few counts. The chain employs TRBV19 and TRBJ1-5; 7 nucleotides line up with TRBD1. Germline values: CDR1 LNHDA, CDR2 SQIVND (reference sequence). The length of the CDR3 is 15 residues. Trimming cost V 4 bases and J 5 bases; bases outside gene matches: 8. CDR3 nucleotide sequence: TGTGCCAGTAGTAGCTCAAACAGGGGAGATCAGCCCCAGCATTTT. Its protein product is CASSSSNRGDQPQHF. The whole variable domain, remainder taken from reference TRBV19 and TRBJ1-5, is DGGITQSPKYLFRKEGQNVTLSCEQNLNHDAMYWYRQDPGQGLRLIYYSQIVNDFQKGDIAEGYSVSREKKESFPLTVTSAQKNPTAFYLCASSSSNRGDQPQHFGDGTRLSIL.

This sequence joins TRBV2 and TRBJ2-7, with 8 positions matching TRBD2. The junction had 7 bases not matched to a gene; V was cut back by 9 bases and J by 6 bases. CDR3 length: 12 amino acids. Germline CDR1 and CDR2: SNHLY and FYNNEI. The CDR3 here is CASSGATFEQYF. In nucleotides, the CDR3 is TGTGCCAGTAGCGGGGCGACGTTCGAGCAGTACTTC. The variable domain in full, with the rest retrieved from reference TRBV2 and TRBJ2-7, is EPEVTQTPSHQVTQMGQEVILRCVPISNHLYFYWYRQILGQKVEFLVSFYNNEISEKSEIFDDQFSVERPDGSNFTLKIRSTKLEDSAMYFCASSGATFEQYFGPGTRLTVT.

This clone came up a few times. The CDR3 DNA follows: TGCGCCAGCAGCACACCGACTAGCGGGAGCTCATCCTACAATGAGCAGTTCTTC. Its translation is CASSTPTSGSSSYNEQFF. J is TRBJ2-1 and V is TRBV5-1; 12 bases line up with TRBD2. With 4 bases clipped from V and 1 base from J, the junction kept 9 bases outside the gene matches. There are 18 residues in the CDR3. The V gene's germline CDR1 is SGHRS and CDR2 YFSETQ.

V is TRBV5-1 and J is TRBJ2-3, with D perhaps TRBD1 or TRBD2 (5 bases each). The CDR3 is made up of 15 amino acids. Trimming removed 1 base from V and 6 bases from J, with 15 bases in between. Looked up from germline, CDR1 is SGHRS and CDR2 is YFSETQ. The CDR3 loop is CASSLLQASGDTQYF. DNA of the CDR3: TGCGCCAGCAGCTTGTTACAGGCCTCGGGGGATACGCAGTATTTT. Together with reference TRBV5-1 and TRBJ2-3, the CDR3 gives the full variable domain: KAGVTQTPRYLIKTRGQQVTLSCSPISGHRSVSWYQQTPGQGLQFLFEYFSETQRNKGNFPGRFSGRQFSNSRSEMNVSTLELGDSALYLCASSLLQASGDTQYFGPGTRLTVL.

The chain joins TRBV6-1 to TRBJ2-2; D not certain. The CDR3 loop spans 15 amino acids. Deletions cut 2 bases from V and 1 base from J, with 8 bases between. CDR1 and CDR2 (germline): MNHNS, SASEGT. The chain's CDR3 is CASSESGWNTGELFF. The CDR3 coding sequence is TGTGCCAGCAGTGAATCAGGATGGAACACCGGGGAGCTGTTTTTT.

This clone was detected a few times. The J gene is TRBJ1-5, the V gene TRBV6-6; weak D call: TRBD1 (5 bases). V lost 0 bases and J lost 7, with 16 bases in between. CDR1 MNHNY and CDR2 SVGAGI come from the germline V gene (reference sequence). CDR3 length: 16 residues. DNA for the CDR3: TGTGCCAGCAGTTACTCGAGTGGGCAGGGTCAACAGCCCCAGCATTTT. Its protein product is CASSYSSGQGQQPQHF.

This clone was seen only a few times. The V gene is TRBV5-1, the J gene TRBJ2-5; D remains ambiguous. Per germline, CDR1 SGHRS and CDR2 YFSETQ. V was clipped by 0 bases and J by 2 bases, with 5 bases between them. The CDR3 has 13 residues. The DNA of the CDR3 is TGCGCCAGCAGCTTGGGGGCACAAGAGACCCAGTACTTC. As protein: CASSLGAQETQYF.

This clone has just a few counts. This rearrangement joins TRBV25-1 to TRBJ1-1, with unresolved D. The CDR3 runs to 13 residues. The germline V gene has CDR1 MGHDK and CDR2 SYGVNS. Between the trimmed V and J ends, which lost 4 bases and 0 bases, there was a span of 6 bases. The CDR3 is CASSGFMNTEAFF. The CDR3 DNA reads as TGTGCCAGCAGTGGGTTCATGAACACTGAAGCTTTCTTT.

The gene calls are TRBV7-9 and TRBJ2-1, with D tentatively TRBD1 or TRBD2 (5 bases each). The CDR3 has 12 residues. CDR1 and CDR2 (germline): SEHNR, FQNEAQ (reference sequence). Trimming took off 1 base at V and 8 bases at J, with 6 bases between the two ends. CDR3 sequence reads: CASSLVGDEQFF. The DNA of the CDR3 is TGTGCCAGCAGCTTAGTGGGGGATGAGCAGTTCTTC.

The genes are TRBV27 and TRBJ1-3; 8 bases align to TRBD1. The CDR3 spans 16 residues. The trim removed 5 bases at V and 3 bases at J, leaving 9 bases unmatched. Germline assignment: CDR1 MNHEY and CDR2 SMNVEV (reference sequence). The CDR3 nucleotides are TGTGCCAGCAGTACCAGGGGGCCCACGCATGGAAACACCATATATTTT. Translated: CASSTRGPTHGNTIYF.

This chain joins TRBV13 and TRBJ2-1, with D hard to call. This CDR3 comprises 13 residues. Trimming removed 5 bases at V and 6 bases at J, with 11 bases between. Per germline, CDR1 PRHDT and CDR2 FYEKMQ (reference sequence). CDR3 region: CASSLQVINEQFF. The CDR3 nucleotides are TGTGCCAGCAGCCTCCAGGTAATCAATGAGCAGTTCTTC. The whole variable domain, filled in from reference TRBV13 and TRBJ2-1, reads AAGVIQSPRHLIKEKRETATLKCYPIPRHDTVYWYQQGPGQDPQFLISFYEKMQSDKGSIPDRFSAQQFSDYHSELNMSSLELGDSALYFCASSLQVINEQFFGPGTRLTVL.

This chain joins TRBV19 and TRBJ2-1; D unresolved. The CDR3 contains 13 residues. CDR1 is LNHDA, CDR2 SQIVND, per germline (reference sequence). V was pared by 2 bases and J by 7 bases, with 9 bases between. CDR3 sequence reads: CASSINTKNEQFF. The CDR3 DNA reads TGTGCCAGTAGTATAAACACGAAGAATGAGCAGTTCTTC.

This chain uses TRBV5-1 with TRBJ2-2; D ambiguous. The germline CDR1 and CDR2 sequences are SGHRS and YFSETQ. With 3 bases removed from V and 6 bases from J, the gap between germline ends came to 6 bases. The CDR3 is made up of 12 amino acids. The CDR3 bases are TGCGCCAGCAGCTCCACAGCCGGGGAGCTGTTTTTT. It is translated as CASSSTAGELFF.

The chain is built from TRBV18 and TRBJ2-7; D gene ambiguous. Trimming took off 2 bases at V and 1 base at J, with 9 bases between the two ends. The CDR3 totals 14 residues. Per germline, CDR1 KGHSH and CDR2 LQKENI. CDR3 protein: CASSPNQRSYEQYF. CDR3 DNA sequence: TGTGCCAGCTCACCAAACCAGCGATCCTACGAGCAGTACTTC.

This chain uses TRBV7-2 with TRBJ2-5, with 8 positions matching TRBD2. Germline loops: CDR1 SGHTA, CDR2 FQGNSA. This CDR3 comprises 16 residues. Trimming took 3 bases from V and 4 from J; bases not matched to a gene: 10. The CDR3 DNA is TGTGCCAGCAGCTTGGGCTCAGCGGGAGCCCCAGAGACCCAGTACTTC. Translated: CASSLGSAGAPETQYF.

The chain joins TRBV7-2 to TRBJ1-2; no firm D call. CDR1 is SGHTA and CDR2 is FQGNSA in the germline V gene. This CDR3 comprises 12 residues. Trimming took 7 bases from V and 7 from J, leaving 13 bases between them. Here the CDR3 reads CASTSAGSGYTF. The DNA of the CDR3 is TGTGCCAGCACCTCCGCCGGGAGTGGCTACACCTTC.

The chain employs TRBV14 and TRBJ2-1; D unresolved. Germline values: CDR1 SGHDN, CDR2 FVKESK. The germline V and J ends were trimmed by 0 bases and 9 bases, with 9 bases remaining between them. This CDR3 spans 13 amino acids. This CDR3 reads CASSQEAMGEQFF. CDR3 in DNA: TGTGCCAGCAGCCAAGAGGCCATGGGTGAGCAGTTCTTC.

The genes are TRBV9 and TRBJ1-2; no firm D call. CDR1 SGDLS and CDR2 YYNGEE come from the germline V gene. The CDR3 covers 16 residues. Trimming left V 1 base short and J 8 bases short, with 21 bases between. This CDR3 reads CASSVNTRASSGGYTF. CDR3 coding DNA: TGTGCCAGCAGCGTAAATACTCGGGCCTCGTCGGGAGGCTACACCTTC.

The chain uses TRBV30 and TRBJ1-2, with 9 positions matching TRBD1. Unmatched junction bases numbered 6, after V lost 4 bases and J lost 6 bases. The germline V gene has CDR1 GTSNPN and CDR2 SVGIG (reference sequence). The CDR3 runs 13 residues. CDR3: CAWTGQGIDGYTF. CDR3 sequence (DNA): TGTGCCTGGACCGGACAGGGGATAGATGGCTACACCTTC.